These T cell receptor beta chains were read from a single sample in a study of blood T cell repertoires in COVID-19. Sequenced by immunoSEQ multiplex PCR; TCRdb stores in-frame clones only, minus some. Among under 70,000 clones listed, about 91% were seen once. The sequenced sample consisted of peripheral blood. These receptors originate from a woman aged 60-75 years with active or convalescent COVID-19. Each CDR3 is given with its conserved first and last residue. Fields, in order: J gene, D gene, clone size, V gene, CDR3 protein, CDR3 DNA. A D gene is named only where the DNA matches it firmly. Not every row has a clone size; where given, it reads once, few, many or a size class.

J gene: TRBJ2-7
D gene: .
clone size: .
V gene: TRBV28
CDR3 protein: CASSLTRGGDRYEQYF
CDR3 DNA: TGTGCCAGCTCCCTTACCAGAGGGGGAGACAGGTACGAGCAGTACTTC

J gene: TRBJ2-4
D gene: .
clone size: .
V gene: TRBV29-1
CDR3 protein: CSVVQGGDIQYF
CDR3 DNA: TGCAGCGTTGTCCAGGGAGGTGACATTCAGTACTTC

J gene: TRBJ1-2
D gene: .
clone size: .
V gene: TRBV25-1
CDR3 protein: CASSEWVAGGYTF
CDR3 DNA: TGTGCCAGCAGTGAATGGGTGGCAGGTGGCTACACCTTC

J gene: TRBJ1-3
D gene: .
clone size: .
V gene: TRBV3-1/TRBV3-2
CDR3 protein: CASSVGDTGNTIYF
CDR3 DNA: TGTGCCAGCAGCGTCGGGGATACTGGAAACACCATATATTTT

J gene: TRBJ2-7
D gene: TRBD1
clone size: once
V gene: TRBV9
CDR3 protein: CASSGYRDRGLGEQYF
CDR3 DNA: TGTGCCAGCAGTGGTTACCGGGACAGGGGCTTGGGCGAGCAGTACTTC

J gene: TRBJ1-4
D gene: TRBD1
clone size: .
V gene: TRBV7-2
CDR3 protein: CASSPDRVSEKLFF
CDR3 DNA: TGTGCCAGCAGCCCGGACAGGGTTAGCGAAAAACTGTTTTTT

J gene: TRBJ1-5
D gene: .
clone size: once
V gene: TRBV30
CDR3 protein: CAWTSGGASNQPQHF
CDR3 DNA: TGTGCCTGGACATCGGGGGGCGCAAGCAATCAGCCCCAGCATTTT

J gene: TRBJ1-1
D gene: .
clone size: .
V gene: TRBV2
CDR3 protein: CASSNREYTEAFF
CDR3 DNA: TGTGCCAGCAGCAACAGGGAATACACTGAAGCTTTCTTT

J gene: TRBJ2-3
D gene: TRBD2
clone size: once
V gene: TRBV10-2
CDR3 protein: CASSRTSGGGTDTQYF
CDR3 DNA: TGCGCCAGCAGCCGGACTAGCGGGGGGGGCACAGATACGCAGTATTTT

J gene: TRBJ2-7
D gene: .
clone size: once
V gene: TRBV6-5
CDR3 protein: CASSDTGYEQYF
CDR3 DNA: TGTGCCAGCAGCGATACAGGGTACGAGCAGTACTTC

J gene: TRBJ2-7
D gene: .
clone size: .
V gene: TRBV2
CDR3 protein: CASSAGTLSYEQYF
CDR3 DNA: TGTGCCAGCAGTGCTGGGACTCTCTCCTACGAGCAGTACTTC

J gene: TRBJ2-7
D gene: .
clone size: .
V gene: TRBV2
CDR3 protein: CASSPRWLTATYEQYF
CDR3 DNA: TGTGCCAGCAGCCCAAGGTGGTTGACAGCTACCTACGAGCAGTACTTC

J gene: TRBJ1-2
D gene: TRBD1
clone size: once
V gene: TRBV7-2
CDR3 protein: CASSSPGGYGYTF
CDR3 DNA: TGTGCCAGCAGTTCCCCAGGGGGCTATGGCTACACCTTC

J gene: TRBJ1-2
D gene: TRBD1
clone size: .
V gene: TRBV28
CDR3 protein: CASSLRGQANYGYTF
CDR3 DNA: TGTGCCAGCAGTTTGAGGGGGCAAGCTAACTATGGCTACACCTTC

J gene: TRBJ2-2
D gene: .
clone size: few
V gene: TRBV5-1
CDR3 protein: CASSENSNTGELFF
CDR3 DNA: TGCGCCAGCAGCGAGAATTCGAACACCGGGGAGCTGTTTTTT

J gene: TRBJ2-3
D gene: TRBD1
clone size: .
V gene: TRBV28
CDR3 protein: CASSPTPGTGKDTQYF
CDR3 DNA: TGTGCCAGCAGTCCTACTCCCGGGACAGGGAAAGATACGCAGTATTTT

J gene: TRBJ2-5
D gene: .
clone size: .
V gene: TRBV3-1/TRBV3-2
CDR3 protein: CASSQDSPKQETQYF
CDR3 DNA: TGTGCCAGCAGCCAAGATTCCCCCAAACAAGAGACCCAGTACTTC

J gene: TRBJ1-5
D gene: .
clone size: .
V gene: TRBV15
CDR3 protein: CATSPDGSQPQHF
CDR3 DNA: TGTGCCACCAGCCCCGACGGGAGTCAGCCCCAGCATTTT

J gene: TRBJ2-5
D gene: .
clone size: .
V gene: TRBV18
CDR3 protein: CASSNFGQTKETQYF
CDR3 DNA: TGTGCCAGCTCAAACTTCGGACAGACAAAAGAGACCCAGTACTTC

J gene: TRBJ2-3
D gene: .
clone size: .
V gene: TRBV19
CDR3 protein: CASSIDGAGTQYF
CDR3 DNA: TGTGCCAGTAGTATAGATGGGGCCGGTACGCAGTATTTT

J gene: TRBJ2-1
D gene: .
clone size: .
V gene: TRBV7-3
CDR3 protein: CASSLLASSYNEQFF
CDR3 DNA: TGTGCCAGCAGCTTACTAGCGAGCTCCTACAATGAGCAGTTCTTC

J gene: TRBJ1-5
D gene: .
clone size: once
V gene: TRBV27
CDR3 protein: CASSFLGVQPQHF
CDR3 DNA: TGTGCCAGCAGTTTTCTAGGGGTACAGCCCCAGCATTTT

J gene: TRBJ1-2
D gene: .
clone size: once
V gene: TRBV19
CDR3 protein: CASRPGHIGYGYTF
CDR3 DNA: TGTGCCAGCAGACCGGGACACATAGGATATGGCTACACCTTC

J gene: TRBJ1-1
D gene: .
clone size: .
V gene: TRBV5-1
CDR3 protein: CASSLSPGLTEAFF
CDR3 DNA: TGCGCCAGCAGCTTGTCCCCAGGGTTGACCGAAGCTTTCTTT

J gene: TRBJ1-3
D gene: .
clone size: .
V gene: TRBV28
CDR3 protein: CASSSGDLSGNTIYF
CDR3 DNA: TGTGCCAGCAGTTCAGGGGACCTCTCTGGAAACACCATATATTTT

J gene: TRBJ1-5
D gene: TRBD1
clone size: .
V gene: TRBV19
CDR3 protein: CASSIDSRTGGFQPQHF
CDR3 DNA: TGTGCCAGTAGTATAGATTCCCGGACAGGGGGATTTCAGCCCCAGCATTTT

J gene: TRBJ2-2
D gene: .
clone size: .
V gene: TRBV11-1
CDR3 protein: CASSLATGSVPELFF
CDR3 DNA: TGTGCCAGCAGCTTGGCCACAGGTTCCGTCCCGGAGCTGTTTTTT

J gene: TRBJ1-6
D gene: .
clone size: .
V gene: TRBV14
CDR3 protein: CASSQTGGTPLHF
CDR3 DNA: TGTGCCAGCAGCCAAACGGGGGGGACACCCCTCCACTTT

J gene: TRBJ2-5
D gene: TRBD1
clone size: .
V gene: TRBV6-5
CDR3 protein: CASRGTGTETQYF
CDR3 DNA: TGTGCCAGCAGAGGGACAGGGACGGAGACCCAGTACTTC

J gene: TRBJ1-4
D gene: .
clone size: .
V gene: TRBV19
CDR3 protein: CASSPRTATNEKLFF
CDR3 DNA: TGTGCCAGTAGTCCGAGGACAGCAACTAATGAAAAACTGTTTTTT

J gene: TRBJ1-1
D gene: .
clone size: .
V gene: TRBV5-1
CDR3 protein: CASSSGRGTEAFF
CDR3 DNA: TGCGCCAGCTCCTCCGGGCGGGGCACTGAAGCTTTCTTT

J gene: TRBJ2-7
D gene: TRBD2
clone size: .
V gene: TRBV5-5
CDR3 protein: CASSWGLATYEQYF
CDR3 DNA: TGTGCCAGCAGCTGGGGACTAGCAACCTACGAGCAGTACTTC

J gene: TRBJ1-4
D gene: .
clone size: .
V gene: TRBV6-5
CDR3 protein: CASSYQGSGEKLFF
CDR3 DNA: TGTGCCAGCAGTTACCAGGGGTCTGGTGAAAAACTGTTTTTT

J gene: TRBJ1-2
D gene: TRBD1
clone size: .
V gene: TRBV4-1
CDR3 protein: CASSQPQGAGAGGYTF
CDR3 DNA: TGCGCCAGCAGCCAGCCCCAGGGGGCGGGAGCGGGGGGCTACACCTTC

J gene: TRBJ1-1
D gene: .
clone size: once
V gene: TRBV7-9
CDR3 protein: CASSLGAVNTEAFF
CDR3 DNA: TGTGCCAGCAGCTTAGGGGCAGTGAACACTGAAGCTTTCTTT

J gene: TRBJ2-2
D gene: .
clone size: .
V gene: TRBV7-9
CDR3 protein: CASSFTAPGELFF
CDR3 DNA: TGTGCCAGCAGCTTTACAGCCCCCGGGGAGCTGTTTTTT

J gene: TRBJ1-2
D gene: TRBD1
clone size: .
V gene: TRBV28
CDR3 protein: CASRPGQTSGYTF
CDR3 DNA: TGTGCCAGCAGACCGGGACAGACGTCTGGCTACACCTTC

J gene: TRBJ2-3
D gene: .
clone size: .
V gene: TRBV19
CDR3 protein: CASSSTASTDTQYF
CDR3 DNA: TGTGCCAGTAGTTCGACAGCTAGCACAGATACGCAGTATTTT

J gene: TRBJ1-1
D gene: TRBD1
clone size: .
V gene: TRBV7-2
CDR3 protein: CASSGQGNTEAFF
CDR3 DNA: TGTGCCAGCAGCGGACAGGGGAACACTGAAGCTTTCTTT

J gene: TRBJ2-7
D gene: TRBD1
clone size: .
V gene: TRBV7-2
CDR3 protein: CASSYRTGAPYEQYF
CDR3 DNA: TGTGCCAGCAGCTACCGGACAGGGGCGCCCTACGAGCAGTACTTC

J gene: TRBJ1-3
D gene: .
clone size: .
V gene: TRBV6-1
CDR3 protein: CASSTGMKSYTIYF
CDR3 DNA: TGTGCCAGCAGTACGGGGATGAAGTCGTACACCATATATTTT

J gene: TRBJ1-5
D gene: TRBD1
clone size: .
V gene: TRBV6-6
CDR3 protein: CASSYPGTGDQPQHF
CDR3 DNA: TGTGCCAGCAGTTACCCCGGGACAGGGGATCAGCCCCAGCATTTT

J gene: TRBJ2-2
D gene: TRBD1
clone size: once
V gene: TRBV5-1
CDR3 protein: CASSQTGVTGELFF
CDR3 DNA: TGCGCCAGCAGCCAGACAGGGGTCACCGGGGAGCTGTTTTTT

J gene: TRBJ1-2
D gene: .
clone size: .
V gene: TRBV28
CDR3 protein: CASSITTVYGYTF
CDR3 DNA: TGTGCCAGCAGTATAACCACGGTCTATGGCTACACCTTC

J gene: TRBJ2-3
D gene: TRBD2
clone size: .
V gene: TRBV7-4
CDR3 protein: CASSLRTSGGKGDTQYF
CDR3 DNA: TGTGCCAGCAGCCTCCGGACTAGCGGGGGGAAGGGAGATACGCAGTATTTT

J gene: TRBJ2-1
D gene: TRBD2
clone size: .
V gene: TRBV7-2
CDR3 protein: CASSATSGRANEQFF
CDR3 DNA: TGTGCCAGCAGCGCGACTAGCGGGAGGGCCAATGAGCAGTTCTTC

J gene: TRBJ2-1
D gene: TRBD2
clone size: .
V gene: TRBV5-5
CDR3 protein: CASSSPLGRQRGGEQFF
CDR3 DNA: TGTGCCAGCAGCTCCCCCCTTGGACGGCAACGGGGGGGTGAGCAGTTCTTC